This TCR beta chain derives from a study of T-cell reconstitution after alpha-beta-depleted transplantation in children. Per germline, CDR1 SGHTA and CDR2 FQGNSA. CDR3 length: 15 amino acids. Germline trimming cut 1 base from V and 4 bases from J; bases unmatched to any gene: 4. There are a few counts of this clonotype. Antigen: not known. Study findings and constraints: Two months or so post-transplant, alpha-beta T cells reportedly derived from several hundred expanded graft clones. Diversity of TCRbeta at day 60 was high in some patients, arising from surviving recipient T cells and thymic progenitors. T-cell counts and diversity at one year following transplant were attributed mainly to newly produced T cells.

Unique molecular identifiers were incorporated during preparation of the TCRbeta library. TCRdb re-derived calls from the PCR reads in MiXCR, one entry per CDR3 protein. The sample carries approximately 47,000 distinct CDR3 sequences, 40% to 60% recorded once. This sequence was found in a boy younger than two with SCID, due to receive a stem cell transplant. Sequenced here: peripheral blood, sampled before TCRalphabeta/CD19-depleted stem cell transplant. The genes are TRBV7-2 and TRBJ2-1; 7 bases are shared with TRBD2. CDR3 region: CASSLEAGVYNEQFF. In DNA, the CDR3 is TGTGCCAGCAGCTTAGAGGCGGGAGTTTACAATGAGCAGTTCTTC.